The 18 T cell receptor delta chains in this list originate from one sample, sequenced in a study of Vδ1+ human thymocytes. Study results and limitations: Highly polyclonal TRG and TRD repertoires with Gaussian CDR3 length distributions appeared in thymus.

Sequences come from RNA converted to cDNA by reverse transcription. Multiplex PCR used pooled V-gene forward primers and a constant-region reverse primer to amplify CDR3s. TCRdb re-called the multiplex PCR reads using CATT. The sample shows around 76,000 delta-chain clones, 30% to 40% of them seen only once. For these receptors, no antigen is known. The sample was Vdelta1+ gamma-delta thymocytes from the thymus. Regarding subset: FACS-sorted CD3+ TCRalphabeta- TCRVdelta1+ TCRVdelta2- thymocytes. These receptor sequences come from a boy younger than two who had congenital heart surgery.

J is TRDJ1 and V is TRDV1; 9 positions match TRDD3. Germline assignment: CDR1 TSWWSYY and CDR2 QGS. The CDR3 is 21 amino acids. V shed 0 bases, J shed 0 bases, and the junction held 17 bases outside the gene matches. In DNA form, the CDR3 reads TGTGCTCTTGGGGAACTTTCCTCAAGTACTGGGGGAAGGAGGTACACCGATAAACTCATCTTT. Amino acid sequence: CALGELSSSTGGRRYTDKLIF.

The chain recombines TRDV1 with TRDJ1, with a possible D match to TRDD2 (5 bases). Germline loops: CDR1 TSWWSYY, CDR2 QGS. V was pared by 1 base and J by 11 bases, with 38 bases between. CDR3 size: 21 residues. CDR3 loop: CALGEPQDTITRPFLQRVLIF. Here the CDR3 DNA reads TGTGCTCTTGGGGAACCACAAGACACAATTACTAGGCCTTTCCTCCAACGGGTGCTCATCTTT.

The chain carries TRDV1 and TRDJ1; 10 bases match TRDD3. The junction had 15 bases not matched to a gene; V was cut back by 2 bases and J by 0 bases. CDR1 TSWWSYY and CDR2 QGS come from the germline V gene. The CDR3 spans 20 residues. The CDR3 loop reads CALGEATMGDTREYTDKLIF. Here the CDR3 DNA reads TGTGCTCTTGGGGAAGCCACGATGGGGGATACTAGGGAGTACACCGATAAACTCATCTTT.

The chain links TRDV2 to TRDJ1; no definite D call. The germline V gene has CDR1 GEAIGNYY and CDR2 EKD. V lost 9 bases and J lost 0, with 22 bases in between. This CDR3 is built from 16 residues. The CDR3 protein is CATDLSLVVNTDKLIF. The CDR3 coding sequence is TGTGCCACCGACTTGTCCCTGGTGGTGAACACCGATAAACTCATCTTT.

In this sample, this clone turned up a few times. V usage is TRDV1 and J usage is TRDJ1, with 13 bases aligning to TRDD3. Germline lookup yields CDR1 TSWWSYY and CDR2 QGS. J was trimmed by 0 bases and V by 0 bases; bases with no gene match: 16. The CDR3 has 22 residues. The CDR3 DNA reads as TGTGCTCTTGGGGAACTTTCCTACTTGGTACTGGGGGATACGAGGTACACCGATAAACTCATCTTT. Translated, it gives CALGELSYLVLGDTRYTDKLIF.

In its sample, this clone was seen a few times. The V gene is TRDV1, the J gene TRDJ1; D may be TRDD2 (6 bases). V was pared by 0 bases and J by 7 bases, with 9 bases between. The CDR3 is 13 amino acids. Germline CDR1 TSWWSYY, CDR2 QGS. The CDR3 nucleotides read TGTGCTCTTGGGGAACTTCCTACGGGTAAACTCATCTTT. Translation gives CALGELPTGKLIF.

V and J are TRDV1 and TRDJ1, with D possibly being TRDD2 or TRDD3 (6 bases each). The V end lost 5 bases, the J end lost 3 bases, and 28 bases lay between the germline ends. The CDR3 is 19 residues long. CDR1 is TSWWSYY and CDR2 is QGS in the germline V gene. In nucleotides, the CDR3 is TGTGCTCTTGGGATAACCTTTCCTAACTCTGGGGATGAGTCCGATAAACTCATCTTT. Translation gives CALGITFPNSGDESDKLIF.

The chain uses TRDV1 and TRDJ1; 12 bases are shared with TRDD3. CDR1 is TSWWSYY, CDR2 QGS, per germline. The CDR3 is made up of 21 amino acids. Trimming took 2 bases from V and 3 from J; bases not matched to a gene: 19. CDR3 protein: CALGEGVLLGDTNCCADKLIF. The CDR3 region has the DNA TGTGCTCTTGGGGAAGGGGTCCTACTGGGGGATACAAATTGTTGTGCCGATAAACTCATCTTT.

The chain recombines TRDV1 with TRDJ1; TRDD3 aligns across 10 bases. This CDR3 spans 25 amino acids. Trimming at V came to 2 bases and at J to 7 bases, leaving 37 bases not matched to a gene. Germline CDR1 TSWWSYY, CDR2 QGS. The DNA of the CDR3 is TGTGCTCTTGGGGAATCCGTTTGGTGGGATGCCTTCTTGCTACTGGGGGATGAGGGGAAGCTTAAACTCATCTTT. The encoded protein is CALGESVWWDAFLLLGDEGKLKLIF.

This rearrangement joins TRDV2 to TRDJ1, with no clear D. Germline CDR1 GEAIGNYY, CDR2 EKD. The germline V and J ends were trimmed by 1 base and 1 base, with 15 bases remaining between them. This CDR3 contains 16 residues. Here the CDR3 reads CACDTEGTRFTDKLIF. DNA of the CDR3: TGTGCCTGTGACACAGAAGGGACCCGCTTCACCGATAAACTCATCTTT.

A few counts support this clone. This same CDR3 is encoded by further DNA sequences in the sample. The gene calls are TRDV2 and TRDJ3; 8 bases match TRDD3. CDR1 and CDR2 from the germline V gene are GEAIGNYY and EKD. CDR3 length equals 18 residues. The junction had 6 bases not matched to a gene; V was cut back by 1 base and J by 2 bases. The CDR3 DNA is TGTGCCTGTGACACTTACTGGGGGGTCACCTGGGACACCCGACAGATGTTTTTC. It encodes CACDTYWGVTWDTRQMFF.

This clone was found a few times. The sample contains more than one DNA sequence encoding this CDR3. This chain uses TRDV2 with TRDJ1; TRDD3 matches at 8 bases. Germline trimming cut 5 bases from V and 0 bases from J; bases unmatched to any gene: 13. Germline-derived CDR1 and CDR2 are GEAIGNYY and EKD. This CDR3 contains 17 residues. The DNA of the CDR3 is TGTGCCTGTGGACTGCTGGGGGACCCCGTGTACACCGATAAACTCATCTTT. Protein: CACGLLGDPVYTDKLIF.

V gene TRDV1 combines with J gene TRDJ1; 10 nucleotides agree with TRDD3. J gave up 1 base and V 0 bases, and 8 bases lay outside the gene matches. CDR1 is TSWWSYY, CDR2 QGS, per germline. The CDR3 extends over 18 amino acids. CDR3 residues: CALGELKTGGWATDKLIF. CDR3 coding DNA: TGTGCTCTTGGGGAACTAAAAACTGGGGGATGGGCCACCGATAAACTCATCTTT.

The genes are TRDV1 and TRDJ1; TRDD2 matches 9 bases. Germline values: CDR1 TSWWSYY, CDR2 QGS. Trimming took 3 bases from V and 3 from J; bases not matched to a gene: 26. The CDR3 spans 22 residues. DNA for the CDR3: TGTGCTCTTGGGGACGCCCGCCTTCCTACGGGGGATCCCTCTTCATACCCCGATAAACTCATCTTT. This encodes CALGDARLPTGDPSSYPDKLIF.

Remarks on this clone: The junction shows a germline mismatch at one end, possibly a read error. J is TRDJ1 and V is TRDV2; 11 bases are shared with TRDD3. The germline gives CDR1 GEAIGNYY, CDR2 EKD. The CDR3 is 14 residues long. The CDR3 loop is CACATVWGILKLIF. In DNA form, the CDR3 reads TGTGCCTGTGCCACCGTCTGGGGGATACTTAAACTCATCTTT.

To note about this clone: A read error may explain this, as a much larger clone is one base away. This chain uses TRDV2 with TRDJ3, with D uncertain. V was pared by 0 bases and J by 2 bases, with 10 bases between. This CDR3 has 17 amino acids. The germline CDR1 and CDR2 sequences are GEAIGNYY and EKD. This CDR3 reads CACDTAHGAWDTRQMFF. The CDR3 region has the DNA TGTGCCTGTGACACCGCCCATGGCGCCTGGGACACCCGACAGATGTTTTTC.

The chain joins TRDV1 to TRDJ1; 7 bases align to TRDD3. J lost 0 bases, V lost 5 bases, and 18 bases had no gene match. This CDR3 is 19 amino acids long. The germline V gene encodes CDR1 TSWWSYY and CDR2 QGS. CDR3 region: CALGLRYPGLGEYTDKLIF. In nucleotides, the CDR3 is TGTGCTCTTGGGCTCCGTTACCCTGGGTTGGGGGAGTACACCGATAAACTCATCTTT.

As concerns this clone: Other DNA sequences of this sample code for an identical CDR3. The chain uses TRDV1 and TRDJ1, with a possible D match to TRDD3 (5 bases). Germline CDR1 and CDR2: TSWWSYY and QGS. Trimming cost V 0 bases and J 6 bases, with 32 bases left between them. CDR3 length: 21 amino acids. The CDR3 region is CALGELTTNPRRRGAVNKLIF. The CDR3 bases are TGTGCTCTTGGGGAACTAACTACAAACCCACGTCGTAGGGGAGCGGTGAATAAACTCATCTTT.